The 20 T cell receptor beta chains listed next were all sequenced from one sample in a study of blood T cells in healthy people across ages. Primed by a sample-barcoded 5' primer and a J-beta primer mix, a second PCR proceeded for about 7 to 11 cycles. TCRdb re-derived calls from the 5' RACE reads in MiXCR, one entry per CDR3 protein. The repertoire holds approximately 780,000 distinct CDR3 sequences, about 26% seen once, with under 3% in the top ten. The same sample was also used in a study of T cells of mothers and their children.

The sample consisted of blood. Every receptor here comes from a boy between 10 and 17 years old in good health.

This sequence joins TRBV3-1 and TRBJ2-1, with 9 nucleotides matching TRBD2. V gave up 4 bases and J gave up 12 bases; unmatched junction bases: 10. This CDR3 has 14 amino acids. Per the germline V gene, CDR1 is LGHDT and CDR2 is YNNKEL (reference sequence). The CDR3 DNA reads as TGTGCCAGCAGCCCAGCACCGGGACTAGCACCGCAGTTCTTC. It yields the protein CASSPAPGLAPQFF.

In this sample, this clonotype turned up a few times. In nucleotides, the CDR3 is TGTGCCAGCAGATACAGTGACTACGAGCAGTACTTC. Translating gives CASRYSDYEQYF. The chain links TRBV2 to TRBJ2-5; no definite D call. The J call may be in error: the DNA end matches TRBJ2-7 better. Germline values: CDR1 SNHLY, CDR2 FYNNEI. The CDR3 totals 12 residues.

This rearrangement joins TRBV10-3 to TRBJ2-3; 8 nucleotides agree with TRBD2. The CDR3 is 13 residues long. The germline gives CDR1 ENHRY, CDR2 SYGVKD. Trimming removed 11 bases from V and 1 base from J; junction bases left unmatched: 5. The chain's CDR3 is CAVHGGGTDTQYF. The CDR3 coding sequence is TGTGCCGTACACGGGGGGGGCACAGATACGCAGTATTTT.

This clonotype was detected only a few times. The V call is TRBV6-5, the J call TRBJ1-4; 7 nucleotides match TRBD1. This CDR3 has 14 residues. Germline V gene lookup returns CDR1 MNHEY and CDR2 SVGAGI. Trimming at V came to 8 bases and at J to 10 bases, leaving 13 bases not matched to a gene. The CDR3 nucleotides are TGTGCCAGCCTCTCCCGGGACAGTGGGGCAAAACTGTTTTTT. Translated: CASLSRDSGAKLFF.

This chain joins TRBV5-1 and TRBJ2-7, with 7 positions matching TRBD1. The CDR3 is 16 residues long. V trimming: 3 bases; J trimming: 2 bases; junction bases outside the gene matches: 11. From germline, CDR1 is SGHRS and CDR2 YFSETQ. This CDR3 is CASSSLGQVTTYEQYF. In DNA form, the CDR3 reads TGCGCCAGCAGCTCCCTCGGACAGGTTACCACCTACGAGCAGTACTTC.

The rearrangement joins TRBV28 to TRBJ2-7, with D possibly being TRBD2 (5 bases). The V and J ends lost 5 bases and 2 bases respectively, with 10 bases between them. This CDR3 has 13 residues. In germline, CDR1 is MDHEN, CDR2 SYDVKM. CDR3 protein: CASSDSVPYEQYF. CDR3 coding DNA: TGTGCCAGCAGTGATAGCGTCCCCTACGAGCAGTACTTC.

This clonotype was counted between two and nine times. This chain uses TRBV29-1 with TRBJ2-7; either TRBD1 or TRBD2 may supply D (5 bases each). Between the trimmed V and J ends, which lost 4 bases and 5 bases, there was a span of 6 bases. CDR3 length: 10 amino acids. Germline V gene sequence: CDR1 SQVTM, CDR2 ANQGSEA. In DNA form, the CDR3 reads TGCAGCGTTGTGGGGGACGAGCAGTACTTC. It codes for CSVVGDEQYF.

This chain joins TRBV3-1 and TRBJ2-7, with no clear D. V was trimmed by 3 bases and J by 3 bases, leaving 12 bases between them. CDR1 LGHDT and CDR2 YNNKEL come from the germline V gene (reference sequence). This CDR3 contains 14 residues. The CDR3 region is CASSHSETLYEQYF. CDR3 in DNA: TGTGCCAGCAGCCATTCCGAGACTCTCTACGAGCAGTACTTC.

The V call is TRBV3-1, the J call TRBJ2-3; D not certain. Germline V gene lookup returns CDR1 LGHDT and CDR2 YNNKEL (reference sequence). Deletions cut 4 bases from V and 4 bases from J, with 12 bases between. The CDR3 consists of 14 residues. CDR3 nucleotides: TGTGCCAGCAGCCTCTTGATGGGTTCAGATACGCAGTATTTT. Protein: CASSLLMGSDTQYF.

The CDR3 nucleotides read TGTGCCACCAGCGGCCAAGGAGGTACCGAGACCCAGTACTTC. It encodes CATSGQGGTETQYF. The rearrangement uses TRBV15 and TRBJ2-5, with D perhaps matching TRBD2 (5 bases). Deletions cut 5 bases from V and 5 bases from J, with 15 bases between. Germline loops: CDR1 LNHNV, CDR2 YYDKDF (reference sequence). The length of the CDR3 is 14 residues. The complete variable domain, with remaining parts taken from reference TRBV15 and TRBJ2-5, reads DAMVIQNPRYQVTQFGKPVTLSCSQTLNHNVMYWYQQKSSQAPKLLFHYYDKDFNNEADTPDNFQSRRPNTSFCFLDIRSPGLGDTAMYLCATSGQGGTETQYFGPGTRLLVL.

A few counts support this clonotype. The chain joins TRBV4-2 to TRBJ2-5, with 8 bases identical to TRBD2. The J call may be in error: the DNA end matches TRBJ2-1 better. The CDR3 sequence is 15 residues long. From germline, CDR1 is LGHNA and CDR2 YNFKEQ. The CDR3 protein is CASSPPSGGIDEQFF. The CDR3 DNA sequence: TGTGCCAGCAGCCCGCCCAGCGGGGGAATCGATGAGCAGTTCTTC.

The chain is built from TRBV20-1 and TRBJ2-3; a weak D match, TRBD1 (5 bases). The V gene lost 0 bases and the J gene lost 1 base, with 11 bases spanning the gap. The CDR3 length is 15 residues. Germline V gene lookup returns CDR1 DFQATT and CDR2 SNEGSKA (reference sequence). In DNA, the CDR3 is TGCAGTGCTAGAGATGCAGGGTTGGGCACAGATACGCAGTATTTT. Its protein is CSARDAGLGTDTQYF.

There are a few counts of this clonotype. The chain uses TRBV4-1 and TRBJ1-3, with D maybe TRBD1 (5 bases). The germline CDR1 and CDR2 sequences are MGHRA and YSYEKL. CDR3 length equals 17 residues. V lost 3 bases to trimming and J lost 1 base, with 16 bases between them. The CDR3 DNA is TGCGCCAGCAGCCATCTCGGACAATCCTCTTCTGGAAACACCATATATTTT. This codes for CASSHLGQSSSGNTIYF.

The chain's CDR3 is CASSGTIDEQFF. In DNA, the CDR3 is TGCGCCAGCTCAGGGACAATCGATGAGCAGTTCTTC. This rearrangement joins TRBV5-1 to TRBJ2-1; D is perhaps TRBD1 (6 bases). The length of the CDR3 is 12 residues. Germline lookup yields CDR1 SGHRS and CDR2 YFSETQ. Deletions cut 7 bases from V and 8 bases from J, with 13 bases between.

This clonotype was detected a few times. The chain couples TRBV3-1 to TRBJ1-1; D is ambiguous. V was trimmed by 1 base and J by 0 bases, leaving 12 bases between them. This CDR3 contains 16 residues. Germline loops: CDR1 LGHDT, CDR2 YNNKEL (reference sequence). CDR3 residues: CASSQVGSPMNTEAFF. In nucleotides, the CDR3 is TGTGCCAGCAGCCAAGTCGGCAGCCCTATGAACACTGAAGCTTTCTTT.

V gene TRBV14 combines with J gene TRBJ1-6; D is possibly TRBD1 (5 bases). V shed 0 bases and J shed 8 bases, with 20 bases lying between them. Germline V gene lookup returns CDR1 SGHDN and CDR2 FVKESK. The CDR3 contains 18 residues. CDR3 residues: CASSQDLPPGRGDSPLHF. The DNA for the CDR3 is TGTGCCAGCAGCCAAGATCTTCCCCCGGGGCGGGGGGATTCACCCCTCCACTTT. Drawing the rest from reference TRBV14 and TRBJ1-6, the complete variable domain is EAGVTQFPSHSVIEKGQTVTLRCDPISGHDNLYWYRRVMGKEIKFLLHFVKESKQDESGMPNNRFLAERTGGTYSTLKVQPAELEDSGVYFCASSQDLPPGRGDSPLHFGNGTRLTVT.

V usage is TRBV4-1 and J usage is TRBJ2-1; TRBD2 matches at 11 bases. The CDR3 consists of 16 residues. V was pared by 4 bases and J by 9 bases, with 11 bases of the junction left unmatched. Germline V gene sequence: CDR1 MGHRA, CDR2 YSYEKL. As DNA, the CDR3 is TGCGCCAGCAGCCTATCACCCGGGACTAGCGGACCTGAGCAGTTCTTC. This gives the protein CASSLSPGTSGPEQFF.

This clonotype was found a few times. V is TRBV5-1 and J is TRBJ2-2; D perhaps matches TRBD1 (5 bases). In germline, CDR1 is SGHRS, CDR2 YFSETQ. V lost 0 bases and J 1 base, leaving 16 bases between the germline ends. The CDR3 totals 18 residues. The CDR3 DNA sequence: TGCGCCAGCAGCTTGGGGCCGTATGGGGCCTTGAACACCGGGGAGCTGTTTTTT. This codes for CASSLGPYGALNTGELFF. Full variable domain (remainder filled in from reference TRBV5-1 and TRBJ2-2): KAGVTQTPRYLIKTRGQQVTLSCSPISGHRSVSWYQQTPGQGLQFLFEYFSETQRNKGNFPGRFSGRQFSNSRSEMNVSTLELGDSALYLCASSLGPYGALNTGELFFGEGSRLTVL.

This chain links TRBV3-1 with TRBJ2-7; 8 nucleotides line up with TRBD2. The CDR3 is 13 residues long. CDR1 and CDR2 from the germline V gene are LGHDT and YNNKEL (reference sequence). J was trimmed by 5 bases and V by 3 bases; bases with no gene match: 3. The CDR3 DNA reads TGTGCCAGCAGCCATCTCGGGGGGGACGAGCAGTACTTC. As protein: CASSHLGGDEQYF.

This clonotype turned up a few times. The J gene is TRBJ2-5, the V gene TRBV5-1, with a possible D match to TRBD2 (6 bases). Germline V gives CDR1 SGHRS, CDR2 YFSETQ. The CDR3 runs 15 residues. V lost 4 bases to trimming and J lost 0 bases, with 13 bases between them. CDR3 bases: TGCGCCAGCAGCCCTCTAGCGCGAGACCAAGAGACCCAGTACTTC. It specifies CASSPLARDQETQYF.